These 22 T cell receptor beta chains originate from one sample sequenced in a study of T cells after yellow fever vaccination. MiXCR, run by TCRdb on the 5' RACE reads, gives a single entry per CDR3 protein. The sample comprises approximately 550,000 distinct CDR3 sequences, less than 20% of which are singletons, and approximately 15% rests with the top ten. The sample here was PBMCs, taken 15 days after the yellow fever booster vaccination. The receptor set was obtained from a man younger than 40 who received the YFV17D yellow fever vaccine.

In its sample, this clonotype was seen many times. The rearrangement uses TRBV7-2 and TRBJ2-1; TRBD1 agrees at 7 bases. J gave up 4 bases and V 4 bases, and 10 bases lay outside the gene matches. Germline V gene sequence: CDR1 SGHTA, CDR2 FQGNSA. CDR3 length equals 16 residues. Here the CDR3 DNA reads TGTGCCAGCAGCTATACCGGGACAGCGGTTTACAATGAGCAGTTCTTC. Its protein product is CASSYTGTAVYNEQFF. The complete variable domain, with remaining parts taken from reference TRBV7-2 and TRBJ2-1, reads GAGVSQSPSNKVTEKGKDVELRCDPISGHTALYWYRQSLGQGLEFLIYFQGNSAPDKSGLPSDRFSAERTGGSVSTLTIQRTQQEDSAVYLCASSYTGTAVYNEQFFGPGTRLTVL.

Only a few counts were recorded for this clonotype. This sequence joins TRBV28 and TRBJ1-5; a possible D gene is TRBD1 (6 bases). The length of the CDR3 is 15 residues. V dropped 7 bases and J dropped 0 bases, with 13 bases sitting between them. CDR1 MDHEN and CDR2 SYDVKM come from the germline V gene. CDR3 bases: TGTGCCAGCAAGTTGGGACACTCTAGCAATCAGCCCCAGCATTTT. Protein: CASKLGHSSNQPQHF.

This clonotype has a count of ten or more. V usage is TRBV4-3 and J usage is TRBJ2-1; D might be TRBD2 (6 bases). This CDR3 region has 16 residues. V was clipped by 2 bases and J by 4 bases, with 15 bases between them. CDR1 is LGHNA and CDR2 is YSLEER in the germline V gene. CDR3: CASSQSPGVGYNEQFF. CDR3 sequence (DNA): TGCGCCAGCAGCCAATCCCCGGGAGTCGGTTACAATGAGCAGTTCTTC.

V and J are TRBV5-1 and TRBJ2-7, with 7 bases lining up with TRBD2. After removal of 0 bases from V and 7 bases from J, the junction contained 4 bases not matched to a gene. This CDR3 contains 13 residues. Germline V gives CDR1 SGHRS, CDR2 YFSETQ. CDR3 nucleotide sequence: TGCGCCAGCAGCTTGGATGGGGGGGGTGAGCAGTACTTC. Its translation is CASSLDGGGEQYF.

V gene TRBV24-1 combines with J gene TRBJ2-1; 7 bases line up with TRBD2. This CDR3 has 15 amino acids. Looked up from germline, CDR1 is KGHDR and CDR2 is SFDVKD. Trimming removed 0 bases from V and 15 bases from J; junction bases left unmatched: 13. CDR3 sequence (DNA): TGTGCCACCAGTGATTTGGGGGAGGGCCCTAAAAGGTTGTTCTTC. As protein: CATSDLGEGPKRLFF.

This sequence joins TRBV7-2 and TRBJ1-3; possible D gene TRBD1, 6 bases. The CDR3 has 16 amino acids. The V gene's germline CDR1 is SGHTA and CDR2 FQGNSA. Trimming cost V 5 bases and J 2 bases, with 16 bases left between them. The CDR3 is CASSLKSGGPGNTIYF. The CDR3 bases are TGTGCCAGCAGCCTCAAGTCCGGGGGGCCTGGAAACACCATATATTTT.

The CDR3 sequence is CSARGSDGAQTEQYF. CDR3 DNA sequence: TGCAGTGCTAGAGGCAGCGACGGAGCACAGACGGAGCAGTACTTC. The chain joins TRBV20-1 to TRBJ2-7, with unresolved D. CDR1 is DFQATT, CDR2 SNEGSKA, per germline (reference sequence). This CDR3 has 15 residues. Trimming pared 1 base from V and 7 bases from J, leaving 20 bases between.

The CDR3 here is CASSYDPTSGRADPTEQYF. The CDR3 DNA reads as TGTGCCAGCAGTTACGACCCCACTAGCGGGAGGGCCGATCCCACCGAGCAGTACTTC. V and J are TRBV6-2 or TRBV6-3 and TRBJ2-7; 13 nucleotides match TRBD2. This CDR3 spans 19 amino acids. Per the germline V gene, CDR1 is MNHEY and CDR2 is SVGEGT. Trimming removed 2 bases from V and 6 bases from J; junction bases left unmatched: 16.

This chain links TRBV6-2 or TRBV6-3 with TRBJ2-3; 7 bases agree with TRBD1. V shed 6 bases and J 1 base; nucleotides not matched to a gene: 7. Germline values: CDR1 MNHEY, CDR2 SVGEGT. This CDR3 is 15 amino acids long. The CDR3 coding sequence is TGTGCCAGCAGGAGACAGGGCCCTCGCACAGATACGCAGTATTTT. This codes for CASRRQGPRTDTQYF.

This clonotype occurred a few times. The CDR3 nucleotides are TGTGCCAGCAGTTTACCCCACTACGAGCAGTACTTC. It is translated as CASSLPHYEQYF. The V and J genes are TRBV27 and TRBJ2-7; unclear D gene. Trimming pared 2 bases from V and 3 bases from J, leaving 5 bases between. The germline gives CDR1 MNHEY, CDR2 SMNVEV (reference sequence). The CDR3 runs to 12 residues.

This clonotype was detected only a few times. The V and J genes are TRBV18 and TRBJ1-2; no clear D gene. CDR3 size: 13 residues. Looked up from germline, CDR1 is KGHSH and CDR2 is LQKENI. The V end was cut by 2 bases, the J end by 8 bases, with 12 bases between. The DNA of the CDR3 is TGTGCCAGCTCACCAGGGTTCTTGGAGGGCTACACCTTC. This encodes CASSPGFLEGYTF.

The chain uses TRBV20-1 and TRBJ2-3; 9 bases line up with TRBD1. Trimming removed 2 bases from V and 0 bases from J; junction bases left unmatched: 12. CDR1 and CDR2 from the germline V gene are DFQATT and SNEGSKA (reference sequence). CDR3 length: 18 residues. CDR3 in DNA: TGCAGTGCTAGACCAGGTCCGGGACAGGGAACTAGCACAGATACGCAGTATTTT. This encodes CSARPGPGQGTSTDTQYF.

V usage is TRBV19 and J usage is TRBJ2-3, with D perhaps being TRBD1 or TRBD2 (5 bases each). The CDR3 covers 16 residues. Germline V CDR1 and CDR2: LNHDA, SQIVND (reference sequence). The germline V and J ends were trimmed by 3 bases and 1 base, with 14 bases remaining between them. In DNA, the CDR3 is TGTGCCAGTAGTATCTCGGGGCTCTCGGGCACAGATACGCAGTATTTT. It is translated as CASSISGLSGTDTQYF.

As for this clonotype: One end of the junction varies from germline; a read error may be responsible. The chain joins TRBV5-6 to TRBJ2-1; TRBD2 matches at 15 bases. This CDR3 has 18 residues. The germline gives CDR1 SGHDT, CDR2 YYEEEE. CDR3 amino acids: CASSQYGTSGRHLGEHFF. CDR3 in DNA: TGTGCCAGCAGCCAGTACGGGACTAGCGGGAGGCATCTTGGTGAGCATTTCTTC.

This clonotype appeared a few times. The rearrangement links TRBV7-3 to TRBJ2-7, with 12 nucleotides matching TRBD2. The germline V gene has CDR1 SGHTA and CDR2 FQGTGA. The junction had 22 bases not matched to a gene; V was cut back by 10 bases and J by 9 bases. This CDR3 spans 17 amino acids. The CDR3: CAIGSETSGSCCRGQYF. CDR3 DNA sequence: TGTGCCATCGGGAGCGAGACTAGCGGGAGTTGTTGTCGCGGGCAGTACTTC.

CDR3 amino acids: CASSLRSALQDYGYTF. The CDR3, as DNA: TGTGCCAGCAGTTTGAGGTCAGCCCTACAGGACTATGGCTACACCTTC. The V and J genes are TRBV7-9 and TRBJ1-2, with D possibly being TRBD1 (5 bases). The CDR3 is made up of 16 amino acids. The germline CDR1 and CDR2 sequences are SEHNR and FQNEAQ (reference sequence). Between the trimmed V and J ends, which lost 6 bases and 3 bases, there was a span of 20 bases.

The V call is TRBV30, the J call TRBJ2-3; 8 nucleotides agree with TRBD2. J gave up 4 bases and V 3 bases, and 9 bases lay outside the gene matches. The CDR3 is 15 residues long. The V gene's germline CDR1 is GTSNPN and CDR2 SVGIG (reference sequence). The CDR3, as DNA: TGTGCCTGGAGCGGAACGGGAGGGCCCGCAGATACGCAGTATTTT. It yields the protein CAWSGTGGPADTQYF.

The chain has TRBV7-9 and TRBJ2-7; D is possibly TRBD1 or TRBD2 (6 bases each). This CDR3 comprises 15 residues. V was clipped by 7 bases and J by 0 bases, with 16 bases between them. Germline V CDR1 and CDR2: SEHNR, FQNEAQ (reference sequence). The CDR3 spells CASTRLGGSSYEQYF. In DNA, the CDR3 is TGTGCCAGCACCCGTCTAGGGGGGAGCTCCTACGAGCAGTACTTC.

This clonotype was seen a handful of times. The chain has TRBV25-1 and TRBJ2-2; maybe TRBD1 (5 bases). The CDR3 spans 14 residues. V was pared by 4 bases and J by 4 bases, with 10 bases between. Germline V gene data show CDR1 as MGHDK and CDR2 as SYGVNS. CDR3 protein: CASSAQTATGELFF. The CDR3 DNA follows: TGTGCCAGCAGTGCTCAGACAGCCACCGGGGAGCTGTTTTTT.

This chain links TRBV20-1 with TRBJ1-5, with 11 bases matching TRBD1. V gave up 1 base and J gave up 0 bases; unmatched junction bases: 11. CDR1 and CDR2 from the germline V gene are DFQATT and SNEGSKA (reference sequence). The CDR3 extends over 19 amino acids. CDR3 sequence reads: CSARAGGTGGLYSNQPQHF. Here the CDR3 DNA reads TGCAGTGCTAGAGCAGGAGGGACAGGGGGGCTCTATAGCAATCAGCCCCAGCATTTT.

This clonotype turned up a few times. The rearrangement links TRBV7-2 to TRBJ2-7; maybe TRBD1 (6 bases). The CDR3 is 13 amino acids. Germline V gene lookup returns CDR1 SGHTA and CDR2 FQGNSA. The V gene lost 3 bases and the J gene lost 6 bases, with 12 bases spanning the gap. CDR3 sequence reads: CASSFAGEREQYF. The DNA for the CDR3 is TGTGCCAGCAGCTTCGCAGGGGAGCGCGAGCAGTACTTC. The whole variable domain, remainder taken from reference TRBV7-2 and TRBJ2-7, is GAGVSQSPSNKVTEKGKDVELRCDPISGHTALYWYRQSLGQGLEFLIYFQGNSAPDKSGLPSDRFSAERTGGSVSTLTIQRTQQEDSAVYLCASSFAGEREQYFGPGTRLTVT.

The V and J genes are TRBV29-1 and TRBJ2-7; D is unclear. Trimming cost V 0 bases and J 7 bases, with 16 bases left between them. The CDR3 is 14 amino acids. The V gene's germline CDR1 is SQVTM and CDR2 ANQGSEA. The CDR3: CSVEDRPGLREQYF. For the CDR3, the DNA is TGCAGCGTTGAAGATCGACCAGGCTTACGGGAGCAGTACTTC.